This TCR beta chain was identified during a study of shared clonotypes between healthy human individuals. Broader study findings: Sampling involved blood alone; tissue repertoires likely differ.

The healthy adult donors were HIV-negative and reported no recent acute infections or vaccinations. Notes on this clone: Its antigen is not identified.

Germline assignment: CDR1 SGHRS and CDR2 YFSETQ. Trimming removed 0 bases from V and 8 bases from J, with 15 bases in between. This CDR3 has 16 residues. In the original processing: Owing to the provision of junction-only sequences devoid of quality scores by immunoSEQ, filtering differed. Some clones are missing from TCRdb's copy, which holds only in-frame ones; the method was immunoSEQ multiplex PCR. The V and J calls and clone size were taken over from that table, and D and trimming were inferred from the DNA. Among 2 million to 2.5 million clones listed, 90% to 95% were seen once. This clonotype was sampled from a man aged 18 to 30 in good health. The sequenced material came from naive CD4+ T cells sorted from blood. Subset: CD45RA+ positively selected. This sequence joins TRBV5-1 and TRBJ1-6, with D perhaps TRBD1 (6 bases). For the CDR3, the DNA is TGCGCCAGCAGCTTGGGCGCAGCACAGGGTTATTCACCCCTCCACTTT. Translating it yields CASSLGAAQGYSPLHF.